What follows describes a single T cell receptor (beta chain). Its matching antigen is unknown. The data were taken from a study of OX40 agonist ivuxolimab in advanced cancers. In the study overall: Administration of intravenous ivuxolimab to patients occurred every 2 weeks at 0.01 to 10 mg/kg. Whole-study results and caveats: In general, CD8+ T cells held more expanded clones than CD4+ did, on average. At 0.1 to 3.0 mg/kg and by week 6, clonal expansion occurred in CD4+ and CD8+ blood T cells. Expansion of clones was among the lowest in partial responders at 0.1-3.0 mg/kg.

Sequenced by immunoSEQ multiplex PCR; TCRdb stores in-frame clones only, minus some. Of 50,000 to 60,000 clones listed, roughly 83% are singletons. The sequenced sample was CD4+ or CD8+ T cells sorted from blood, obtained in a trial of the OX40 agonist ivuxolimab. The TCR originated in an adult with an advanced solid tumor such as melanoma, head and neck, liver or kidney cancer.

CDR3 protein: CASSRDGNYGYTF. The CDR3 DNA follows: TGTGCCAGCAGCAGAGACGGGAACTATGGCTACACCTTC. This rearrangement joins TRBV7-9 to TRBJ1-2; no reliable D call. V gave up 5 bases and J gave up 2 bases, with 9 bases separating them. The CDR3 spans 13 residues. The germline V gene encodes CDR1 SEHNR and CDR2 FQNEAQ (reference sequence).